Below, 5 T cell receptor beta chains from the same sample are listed, as sequenced in a study of human T cells and chemical hapten exposure. Indicated time point: patch test 2, 6 weeks after DPC sensitization. As to treatment: therapeutic diphenylcyclopropenone sensitization with weekly scalp DPC. TCRdb reprocessed the RACE reads with MiXCR, giving one entry per CDR3 protein. The sample lists approximately 350,000 distinct CDR3 sequences, roughly 6.3% occurring once. Here the sequenced sample was whole blood, taken in connection with sensitization to the hapten diphenylcyclopropenone (DPC). The receptors were gathered from a woman under 30 with alopecia areata. Some clones in this sample may be carry-over from other donors' samples.

This clonotype was recorded a few times. The chain is built from TRBV6-6 and TRBJ2-7, with 7 bases matching TRBD2. This CDR3 is 14 amino acids long. Per the germline V gene, CDR1 is MNHNY and CDR2 is SVGAGI (reference sequence). The V gene end was trimmed by 2 bases and the J gene end by 6 bases; junction bases not matched to a gene: 7. CDR3 sequence (DNA): TGTGCCAGCAGTTACCGGCGGGAGCTCGGCGAGCAGTACTTC. Protein product: CASSYRRELGEQYF.

This clonotype was seen at least ten times. This chain joins TRBV10-3 and TRBJ1-2, with D perhaps matching TRBD1 (6 bases). The CDR3 length is 14 residues. The V gene lost 4 bases and the J gene lost 4 bases, with 13 bases spanning the gap. Germline V gene sequence: CDR1 ENHRY, CDR2 SYGVKD. CDR3 nucleotides: TGTGCCATCAGTGGGGACAATTCCGGCTATGGCTACACCTTC. Translation gives CAISGDNSGYGYTF.

The chain combines TRBV6-2 or TRBV6-3 with TRBJ1-5; a possible D gene is TRBD1 (6 bases). The CDR3 sequence is 18 residues long. V was trimmed by 0 bases and J by 6 bases, leaving 21 bases between them. The germline CDR1 and CDR2 sequences are MNHEY and SVGEGT. The CDR3 DNA sequence: TGTGCCAGCAGTTACTCGAATTCGGGGGCCGATAGGTCTCAGCCCCAGCATTTT. Residues: CASSYSNSGADRSQPQHF.

The chain joins TRBV18 to TRBJ1-2; D remains ambiguous. Between the trimmed V and J ends, which lost 8 bases and 1 base, there was a span of 23 bases. The germline V gene has CDR1 KGHSH and CDR2 LQKENI. This CDR3 has 17 amino acids. The DNA for the CDR3 is TGTGCCAGCACTTTGAAAGGGAAAATGACCGATAACTATGGCTACACCTTC. This encodes CASTLKGKMTDNYGYTF.

The chain employs TRBV6-6 and TRBJ2-5; no definite D call. The CDR3 runs to 12 residues. Germline loops: CDR1 MNHNY, CDR2 SVGAGI (reference sequence). V lost 2 bases, J lost 7 bases, and 8 bases lay in between. DNA for the CDR3: TGTGCCAGCAGTTACCTAGAAGGGACCCAGTACTTC. Translation: CASSYLEGTQYF.